A single sample gave rise to the 28 T cell receptor beta chains below, sequenced in a study of tumor-infiltrating lymphocytes in primary liver carcinoma. Total RNA and DNA came together from 20-30 mg of bulk tissue without cell sorting. TCR beta cDNA was made from approximately 500 ng total RNA with a constant-region primer. Libraries covering TCR beta were generated through three nested multiplex PCR rounds (using a slightly modified ARM-PCR). Running 10 cycles apiece, the first two PCR rounds relied on TRBV1-TRBV30 forward primers together with a C-beta reverse primer. TCRdb recomputed calls from the multiplex PCR reads with MiXCR, one row per CDR3 protein. The table includes 100,000 or so distinct CDR3 sequences, roughly 85% detected once. Sequencing was carried out using liver tumor tissue from sampling region 3. The subset: tumor region T3, left-lateral pole. These TCRs come from a man aged 40-55 years with primary liver carcinoma and hepatitis B virus infection.

Concerning this clonotype: The junction does not match germline at one end; this may be a read error. The chain recombines TRBV29-1 with TRBJ1-1, with unresolved D. The CDR3 has 15 amino acids. Germline CDR1 and CDR2: SQVTM and ANQGSEA. For the CDR3, the DNA is TGCAGCGGGGCCCCAGCTTGGGCCATGATCACTGAAGCTTCCTTT. Translation gives CSGAPAWAMITEASF.

Details on this clonotype: One end of the junction is discordant with germline, which a read error may explain. Here the CDR3 reads CASSLRSGTYGQCF. The CDR3 region has the DNA TGCGCCAGCAGCTTGCGGAGCGGAACCTACGGGCAGTGCTTC. The chain employs TRBV5-1 and TRBJ2-7, with a weak D call TRBD2 (5 bases). CDR1 SGHRS and CDR2 YFSETQ come from the germline V gene. CDR3 size: 14 residues.

As to this clonotype: It is likely a read error, because the conserved phenylalanine at the end of the CDR3 is missing. V is TRBV29-1 and J is TRBJ2-4; D is unclear. In germline, CDR1 is SQVTM, CDR2 ANQGSEA. The CDR3 runs 14 residues. In DNA form, the CDR3 reads TGCAGTGTCCTGGTTATTGGGGCCAAAAACATTCAGTACTAC. Translated: CSVLVIGAKNIQYY.

In the case of this clonotype: The junction departs from the called germline gene at one end, perhaps through a read error. The chain couples TRBV6-5 to TRBJ2-7; possible D gene TRBD1, 5 bases. From germline, CDR1 is MNHEY and CDR2 SVGAGI. The CDR3 runs to 14 residues. In DNA form, the CDR3 reads TGTGCCAGCAGTCCAGGGCCTAACTCCTACGAGCAATACTTC. Translation gives CASSPGPNSYEQYF.

The chain couples TRBV11-2 to TRBJ2-5; a weak D match, TRBD2 (5 bases). The CDR3 runs to 18 residues. CDR1 is SGHAT and CDR2 is FQNNGV in the germline V gene. The V gene lost 5 bases and the J gene lost 5 bases, with 27 bases spanning the gap. The CDR3 reads CASSPISIQDTRRETQYF. DNA for the CDR3: TGTGCCAGCAGCCCTATCTCAATCCAGGATACTAGGCGGGAGACCCAGTACTTC.

This chain joins TRBV11-2 and TRBJ1-5, with 8 bases fitting TRBD1. Unmatched junction bases numbered 12, after V lost 9 bases and J lost 11 bases. The CDR3 is 13 amino acids. Germline assignment: CDR1 SGHAT and CDR2 FQNNGV. CDR3 DNA: TGTGCCAGTAGACAGGGGCCCCGGGAAACCCAGCATTTT. Amino acids: CASRQGPRETQHF.

A note on this clonotype: One end of the junction does not line up with germline, which may come from a read error. CDR3 nucleotides: TGTGCCAGCAGAAGGGATATTAACTATGACTACACCTTC. This codes for CASRRDINYDYTF. The chain joins TRBV5-8 to TRBJ1-2, with D hard to call. This CDR3 contains 13 residues. Germline V lookup: CDR1 SGHTS, CDR2 YDEGEE.

Notes on this clonotype: Sequence at one end of the junction differs from germline and may be a read error. The chain employs TRBV6-1 and TRBJ2-3; a weak D match, TRBD2 (5 bases). Germline CDR1 reads MNHNS; CDR2 reads SASEGT. This CDR3 is built from 16 residues. The CDR3 DNA reads as TGTGCCAGCACCGCCCAGAGGGCGGCTAGCACAGATAGGCAGTATTTT. The encoded protein is CASTAQRAASTDRQYF.

In regard to this clonotype: One end of the junction varies from germline; a read error may be responsible. CDR3 nucleotide sequence: TGTGCCAGCAGCCCAACAGGGGGACAGGGGAAAGTTAATCAGCCCAAGTATTTT. Translation: CASSPTGGQGKVNQPKYF. This chain links TRBV6-1 with TRBJ1-5, with TRBD1 identical over 10 bases. The CDR3 contains 18 residues. Germline-derived CDR1 and CDR2 are MNHNS and SASEGT.

The rearrangement links TRBV5-6 to TRBJ1-1, with D unclear. This CDR3 is 15 amino acids long. Trimming shortened V by 0 bases and J by 8 bases, and 17 bases separated the two germline ends. CDR1 and CDR2 from the germline V gene are SGHDT and YYEEEE. CDR3 loop: CASSLEKVTITEAFF. CDR3 coding DNA: TGTGCCAGCAGCTTGGAGAAGGTTACGATCACAGAAGCTTTCTTT. Using reference TRBV5-6 and TRBJ1-1 for the parts outside the CDR3, the full variable domain is DAGVTQSPTHLIKTRGQQVTLRCSPKSGHDTVSWYQQALGQGPQFIFQYYEEEERQRGNFPDRFSGHQFPNYSSELNVNALLLGDSALYLCASSLEKVTITEAFFGQGTRLTVV.

Points on this clonotype: The junction differs from germline at one of its ends, possibly a read error. V gene TRBV6-6 combines with J gene TRBJ1-1, with TRBD1 as a possible D gene (5 bases). The CDR3 covers 13 residues. Germline CDR1 MNHNY, CDR2 SVGAGI (reference sequence). The DNA for the CDR3 is TGTGCCAGTAGCACAGCGGGGACTACTGAAGCTTTCTTC. It is translated as CASSTAGTTEAFF.

This clonotype came up a few times. This clone may be a read error of a much larger clone one base away. The V gene is TRBV5-1, the J gene TRBJ2-7; D possibly corresponds to TRBD1 (5 bases). With 4 bases removed from V and 4 bases from J, the gap between germline ends came to 21 bases. The CDR3 has 16 amino acids. Germline V lookup: CDR1 SGHRS, CDR2 YFSETQ. Here the CDR3 reads CASSLNSGSVSYEQYF. For the CDR3, the DNA is TGCGCCAGCAGCCTTAACTCAGGGTCTGTCTCGTACGAGCAGTACTTC.

The chain combines TRBV5-1 with TRBJ1-1; D gene unclear. Trimming removed 5 bases from V and 9 bases from J, with 20 bases in between. CDR3 length: 14 residues. The germline gives CDR1 SGHRS, CDR2 YFSETQ. The CDR3 sequence: CASSLLETTTQAFF. In DNA, the CDR3 is TGCGCCAGCAGTTTGCTCGAGACAACGACCCAAGCTTTCTTT. The entire variable domain, with the rest obtained from reference TRBV5-1 and TRBJ1-1, is as follows: KAGVTQTPRYLIKTRGQQVTLSCSPISGHRSVSWYQQTPGQGLQFLFEYFSETQRNKGNFPGRFSGRQFSNSRSEMNVSTLELGDSALYLCASSLLETTTQAFFGQGTRLTVV.

Sample share makes this clonotype medium-sized. J is TRBJ2-7 and V is TRBV4-3; TRBD2 matches at 7 bases. The V and J ends lost 0 bases and 3 bases, in that order; junction bases with no gene match: 5. CDR3 size: 15 residues. CDR1 and CDR2 from the germline V gene are LGHNA and YSLEER. As DNA, the CDR3 is TGCGCCAGCAGCCAAGATCGGGCTAGCGGCTACGAGCAGTACTTC. Translation gives CASSQDRASGYEQYF.

Comments on this clonotype: The DNA is omitted, as the CDR3 cannot be located on it reliably, and the CDR3 follows TCRdb's listing. V gene TRBV29-1 combines with J gene TRBJ1-6; the D call of TRBD1 is as the table states it, not checked on the DNA. Germline CDR1 is SQVTM and CDR2 is ANQGSEA. The CDR3 region is 13 residues in length, termini included. The CDR3 sequence is CSVGNGTNSPLHF.

About this clonotype itself: The germline gene is not matched at one end of the junction; a read error may be the cause. The chain is built from TRBV11-2 and TRBJ2-5; D might be TRBD2 (6 bases). The CDR3 loop spans 18 amino acids. Germline values: CDR1 SGHAT, CDR2 FQNNGV. CDR3 sequence reads: CASSPSSIQGTGRETKYF. CDR3 DNA sequence: TGCGCCAGCAGCCCTAGCTCAATCCAGGGTACTGGACGGGAGACCAAGTACTTC.

J is TRBJ2-1 and V is TRBV11-2; D is perhaps TRBD1 or TRBD2 (5 bases each). Germline CDR1 and CDR2: SGHAT and FQNNGV. The CDR3 runs 17 residues. V was clipped by 2 bases and J by 8 bases, with 22 bases between them. The chain's CDR3 is CASSLSVGESVSDEQFF. The CDR3 DNA reads as TGTGCCAGCAGCTTAAGTGTGGGGGAGTCGGTATCGGATGAGCAGTTCTTC.

Comment on this clonotype: The junction departs from the called germline gene at one end, perhaps through a read error. The gene calls are TRBV30 and TRBJ2-7; D unclear. This CDR3 has 12 residues. CDR1 and CDR2 from the germline V gene are GTSNPN and SVGIG (reference sequence). The CDR3 region is CAWTKGSYERYF. The CDR3 DNA sequence: TGTGCCTGGACTAAGGGTTCCTACGAGCGGTACTTC. Filled out from reference TRBV30 and TRBJ2-7, the complete variable domain reads SQTIHQWPATLVQPVGSPLSLECTVEGTSNPNLYWYRQAAGRGLQLLFYSVGIGQISSEVPQNLSASRPQDRQFILSSKKLLLSDSGFYLCAWTKGSYERYFGPGTRLTVT.

The chain couples TRBV6-5 to TRBJ2-1; the match to TRBD2 covers 8 bases. The CDR3 sequence is 15 residues long. Germline-derived CDR1 and CDR2 are MNHEY and SVGAGI. V was clipped by 6 bases and J by 8 bases; unmatched bases: 12. The DNA of the CDR3 is TGTGCCAGCAGCTTCAGCGGGAGACAAGCAGATGAGCAGTTCTTC. This codes for CASSFSGRQADEQFF.

This clonotype was counted many times. The rearrangement uses TRBV13 and TRBJ2-7; 7 bases fit TRBD1. The V gene's germline CDR1 is PRHDT and CDR2 FYEKMQ (reference sequence). CDR3 length: 14 amino acids. The J segment lost 1 base and the V segment lost 5 bases, leaving 5 bases of the junction unmatched. CDR3 amino acids: CASSPWTGSYEQYF. CDR3 DNA: TGTGCCAGCAGCCCGTGGACAGGATCCTACGAGCAGTACTTC.

Comments on this clonotype: At one boundary the junction diverges from the germline segment, which might be a read error. This chain links TRBV12-3 or TRBV12-4 with TRBJ2-7; 8 bases map to TRBD1. The CDR3 is made up of 14 amino acids. CDR3 amino acids: CASSQGQGAYELYF. The DNA for the CDR3 is TGTGCCAGCAGCCAAGGACAGGGAGCCTATGAGCTGTACTTC.

V is TRBV27 and J is TRBJ1-1, with TRBD1 as a possible D gene (6 bases). The V and J ends lost 4 bases and 5 bases respectively, with 11 bases between them. The CDR3 sequence is 13 residues long. The germline V gene encodes CDR1 MNHEY and CDR2 SMNVEV (reference sequence). CDR3 amino acids: CASSSQGRTEAFF. CDR3 coding DNA: TGTGCCAGCAGTTCACAGGGTCGGACTGAAGCTTTCTTT.

This clonotype was found many times. The chain combines TRBV6-1 with TRBJ2-1; 9 positions agree with TRBD2. Germline values: CDR1 MNHNS, CDR2 SASEGT. V was clipped by 8 bases and J by 1 base; unmatched bases: 6. This CDR3 has 15 residues. CDR3 bases: TGTGCCAGCTCCCGCGGGAGGGAGTCCTACAATGAGCAGTTCTTC. It specifies CASSRGRESYNEQFF.

A word on this clonotype: The junction departs from germline at one end; a sequencing error may be responsible. The V call is TRBV12-3 or TRBV12-4, the J call TRBJ2-5; 12 bases line up with TRBD2. The CDR3 has 18 amino acids. CDR3 amino acids: CAISWGLAGGEVRETQYF. The CDR3, as DNA: TGTGCCATCAGTTGGGGGCTAGCGGGAGGGGAGGTTCGGGAGACCCAGTACTTC.

As concerns this clonotype: Because the CDR3 is missing its conserved closing phenylalanine or tryptophan, this is likely a read error. This chain joins TRBV6-5 and TRBJ1-5; D is perhaps TRBD1 (5 bases). The CDR3 is 13 residues long. Germline V gene sequence: CDR1 MNHEY, CDR2 SVGAGI. The CDR3, as DNA: TGTGCCAGCGGGGACGGTAGCAATCAGCCGCAGCATTCT. Encoded protein: CASGDGSNQPQHS.

Concerning this clonotype: The junction departs from germline at one end; a sequencing error may be responsible. The CDR3 nucleotides read TGCGGCGTTGGAGAAGACAGGGGCAGGAGTGAAAAACTGTTTTTT. This translates into CGVGEDRGRSEKLFF. This chain uses TRBV29-1 with TRBJ1-4; TRBD1 matches 8 bases. CDR3 length: 15 amino acids. Germline V lookup: CDR1 SQVTM, CDR2 ANQGSEA.

The chain has TRBV5-6 and TRBJ2-7; D gene uncertain. The CDR3 length is 13 residues. The V end was cut by 5 bases, the J end by 3 bases, with 12 bases between. CDR1 and CDR2 (germline): SGHDT, YYEEEE. The CDR3 spells CASSSLMVYEQYV. CDR3 sequence (DNA): TGTGCCAGCAGTTCCTTGATGGTCTACGAGCAGTACGTC.

This clonotype was counted only a few times. This clone may be a read error of a much larger clone one base away. The chain recombines TRBV5-1 with TRBJ2-7; 7 nucleotides match TRBD2. The V gene's germline CDR1 is SGHRS and CDR2 YFSETQ. CDR3 length: 14 amino acids. Losses at the gene ends were 0 bases for V and 8 bases for J; bases not matched to a gene: 8. Here the CDR3 DNA reads TGCGCCAGCAGCTTGGGGGGCGGGAGCCACAAGCAGTACTTC. This codes for CASSLGGGSHKQYF.